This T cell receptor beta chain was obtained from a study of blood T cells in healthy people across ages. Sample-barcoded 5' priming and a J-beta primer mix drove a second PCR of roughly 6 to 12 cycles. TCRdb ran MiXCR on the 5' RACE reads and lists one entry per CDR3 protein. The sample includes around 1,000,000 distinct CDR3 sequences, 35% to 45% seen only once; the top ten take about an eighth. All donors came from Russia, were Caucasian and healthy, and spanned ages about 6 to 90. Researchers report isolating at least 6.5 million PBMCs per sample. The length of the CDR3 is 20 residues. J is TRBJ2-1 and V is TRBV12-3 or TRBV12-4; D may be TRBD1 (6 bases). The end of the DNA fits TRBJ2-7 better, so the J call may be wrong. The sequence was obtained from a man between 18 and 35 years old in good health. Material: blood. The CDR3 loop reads CASRSGTLTKREYFYNEQYF. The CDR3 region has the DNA TGTGCCAGCAGATCCGGGACACTCACTAAACGGGAATACTTCTACAATGAGCAGTACTTC.